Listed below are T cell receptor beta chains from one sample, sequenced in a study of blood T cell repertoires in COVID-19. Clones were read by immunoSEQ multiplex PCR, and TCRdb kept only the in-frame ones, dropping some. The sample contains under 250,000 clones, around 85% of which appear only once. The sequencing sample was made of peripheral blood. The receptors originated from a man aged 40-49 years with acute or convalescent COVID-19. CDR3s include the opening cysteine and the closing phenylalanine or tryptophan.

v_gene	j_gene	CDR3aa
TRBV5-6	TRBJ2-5	CASSGTSGGKETQYF
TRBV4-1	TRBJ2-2	CASSQGQGATGELFF
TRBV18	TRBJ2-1	CASSPRHLDTNNEQFF
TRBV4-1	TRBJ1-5	CASSQGQGNQPQHF
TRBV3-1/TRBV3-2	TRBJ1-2	CASTPGGGVFGYTF
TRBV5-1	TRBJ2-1	CASKGEVGNNEQFF
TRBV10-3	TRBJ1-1	CAISTGQNTEAFF
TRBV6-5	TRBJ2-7	CASSTREGSYEQYF
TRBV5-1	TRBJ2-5	CASSLEGQGFATQYF
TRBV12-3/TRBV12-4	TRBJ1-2	CASTRQGPEGYTF
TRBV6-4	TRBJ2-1	CASSAASGGALGNEQFF
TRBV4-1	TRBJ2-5	CASSQDGGGGGTQYF
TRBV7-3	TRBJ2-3	CASSVRGSTDTQYF
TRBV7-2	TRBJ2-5	CASSPRGRGGETQYF
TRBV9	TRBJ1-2	CASSINRDHYGYTF
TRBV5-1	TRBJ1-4	CASSFGQGGEKLFF
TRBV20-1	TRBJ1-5	CSASTGRDNQPQHF
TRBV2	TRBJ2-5	CAGSDPAGTQTQYF
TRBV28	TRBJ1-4	CASSSWTGLNEKLFF
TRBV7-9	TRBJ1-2	CASSSDTDYGYTF
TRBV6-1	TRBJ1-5	CASSETPSGSSNQPQHF
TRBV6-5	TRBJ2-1	CASNSGGRYNEQFF
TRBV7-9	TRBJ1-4	CASSLTRDSNEKLFF
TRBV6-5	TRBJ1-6	CASSPFSGGSPLHF
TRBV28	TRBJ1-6	CASSLETGAQVPPLHF
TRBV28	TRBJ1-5	CASSRPTRTAGGEGIWTQHF
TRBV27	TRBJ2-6	CASSLRPPRQGFLSGANVLTF
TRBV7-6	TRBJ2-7	CASSLERQGVGSYEQYF
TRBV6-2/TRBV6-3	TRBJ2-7	CASSYYQNEQYF
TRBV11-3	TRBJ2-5	CASSLSGGPEQTQYF
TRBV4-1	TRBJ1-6	CASSQVPQGYNSPLHF
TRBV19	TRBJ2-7	CASRQDAASEQYF
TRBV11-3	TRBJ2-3	CASSLATDTQYF
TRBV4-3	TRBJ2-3	CASSQDSADTQYF
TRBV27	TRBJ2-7	CASSLGQTLPYEQYF
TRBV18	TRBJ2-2	CASSPRSGRDTGELFF
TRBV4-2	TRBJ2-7	CASRRGIPPYEQYF
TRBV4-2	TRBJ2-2	CASSQASGTSTGELFF